This T cell receptor (beta chain) was identified in a study of kidney transplant recipient with SARS-CoV-2 infection. This clonotype was seen many times. TCRdb re-derived calls from the reads in MiXCR, one entry per CDR3 protein. The data hold 200,000 to 250,000 distinct CDR3 sequences, with under 35% observed a single time. This CDR3 spans 18 amino acids. Per the germline V gene, CDR1 is LGHDT and CDR2 is YNNKEL (reference sequence). The V end was cut by 5 bases, the J end by 5 bases, with 24 bases between. The chain links TRBV3-1 to TRBJ2-2; D remains ambiguous. The TCR comes from a male patient in his thirties who had COVID-19 and was a kidney transplant recipient. Some T cells may be supplied by the graft donor. Sequenced here: a blood sample, sampled at baseline and on approximately day 120 from a kidney transplant recipient. Written as DNA, the CDR3 is TGTGCCAGCAGCTTCCAGTATCCCATTTCAGGCTTGACCGGGGAGCTGTTTTTT. It yields the protein CASSFQYPISGLTGELFF.